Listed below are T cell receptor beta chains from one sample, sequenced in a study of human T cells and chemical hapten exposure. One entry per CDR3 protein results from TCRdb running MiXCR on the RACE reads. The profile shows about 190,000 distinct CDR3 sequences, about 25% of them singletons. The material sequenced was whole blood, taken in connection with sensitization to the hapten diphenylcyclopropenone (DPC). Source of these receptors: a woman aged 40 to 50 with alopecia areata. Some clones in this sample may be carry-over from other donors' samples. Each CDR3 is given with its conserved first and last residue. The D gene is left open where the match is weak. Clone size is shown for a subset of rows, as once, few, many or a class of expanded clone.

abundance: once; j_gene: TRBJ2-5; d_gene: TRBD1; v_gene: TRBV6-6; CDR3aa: CASSNQGASETQYF; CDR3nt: TGTGCCAGCAGTAACCAGGGGGCTTCAGAGACCCAGTACTTC
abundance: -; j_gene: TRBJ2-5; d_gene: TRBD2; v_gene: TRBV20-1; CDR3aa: CSARDRLAAYQETQYF; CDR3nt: TGCAGTGCTAGAGATCGGCTAGCGGCGTACCAAGAGACCCAGTACTTC
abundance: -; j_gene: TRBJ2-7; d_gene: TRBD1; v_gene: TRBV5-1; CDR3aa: CASSPGQGRYEQYF; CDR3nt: TGCGCCAGCAGCCCGGGACAGGGACGCTACGAGCAGTACTTC
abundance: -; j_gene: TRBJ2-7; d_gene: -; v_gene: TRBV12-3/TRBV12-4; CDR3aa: CASSLLGLDYEQYF; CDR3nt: TGTGCCAGCAGTTTGTTAGGGTTGGACTACGAGCAGTACTTC
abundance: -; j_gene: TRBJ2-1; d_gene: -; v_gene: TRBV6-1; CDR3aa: CASSHLGGGSYNEQFF; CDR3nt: TGTGCCAGCTCTCACCTAGGGGGGGGGTCCTACAATGAGCAGTTCTTC
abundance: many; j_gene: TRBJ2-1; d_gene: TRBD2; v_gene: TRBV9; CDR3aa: CASSVRGLAGGEQFF; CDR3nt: TGTGCCAGCAGCGTAAGGGGGCTAGCGGGAGGGGAGCAGTTCTTC
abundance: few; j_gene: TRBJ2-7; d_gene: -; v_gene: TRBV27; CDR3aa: CASSPNGGRQYF; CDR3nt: TGTGCCAGCAGCCCGAACGGCGGGCGACAGTACTTC
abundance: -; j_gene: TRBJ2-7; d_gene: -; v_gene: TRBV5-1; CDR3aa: CASSLEQVYEQYF; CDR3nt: TGCGCCAGCAGCTTGGAACAAGTCTACGAGCAGTACTTC
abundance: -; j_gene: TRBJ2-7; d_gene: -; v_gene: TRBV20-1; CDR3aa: CSARGSGDTEQYF; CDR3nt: TGCAGTGCTAGAGGATCGGGGGACACCGAGCAGTACTTC
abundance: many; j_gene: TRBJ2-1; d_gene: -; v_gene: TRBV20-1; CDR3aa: CSARDTDTSSYNEQFF; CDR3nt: TGCAGTGCTAGGGATACTGACACGAGCTCCTACAATGAGCAGTTCTTC
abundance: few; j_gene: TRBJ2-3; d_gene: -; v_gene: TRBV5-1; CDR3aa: CASSLVGISTDTQYF; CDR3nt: TGCGCCAGCAGCTTGGTCGGCATAAGCACAGATACGCAGTATTTT
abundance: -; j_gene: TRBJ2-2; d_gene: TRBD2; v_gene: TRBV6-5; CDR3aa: CASREMGLAGDITMELFF; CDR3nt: TGTGCCAGCAGGGAAATGGGACTAGCGGGCGATATCACAATGGAGCTGTTTTTT
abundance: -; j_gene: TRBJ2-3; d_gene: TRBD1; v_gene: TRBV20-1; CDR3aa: CSASFPGQGNQPQYF; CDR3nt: TGCAGTGCTAGTTTTCCGGGACAGGGGAATCAGCCCCAGTATTTT
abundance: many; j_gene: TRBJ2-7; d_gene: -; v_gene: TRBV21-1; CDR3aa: CASSNYLVWGTGPYEQYF; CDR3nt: TGTGCCAGCAGCAATTATCTGGTCTGGGGGACAGGGCCCTACGAGCAGTACTTC
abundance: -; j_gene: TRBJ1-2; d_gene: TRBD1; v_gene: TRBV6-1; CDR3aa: CASREPGQGELRGYTF; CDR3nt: TGTGCCAGCAGGGAGCCGGGACAGGGGGAATTGCGCGGCTACACCTTC
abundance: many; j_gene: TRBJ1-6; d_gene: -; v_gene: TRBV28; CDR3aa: CASSLPGTNSPLHF; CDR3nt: TGTGCCAGCAGTTTACCAGGGACTAATTCACCCCTCCACTTT
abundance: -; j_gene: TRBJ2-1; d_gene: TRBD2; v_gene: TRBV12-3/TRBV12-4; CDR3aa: CASSFSGGYGEQFF; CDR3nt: TGTGCCAGCAGTTTTTCCGGGGGGTATGGTGAGCAGTTCTTC